A selection of T cell receptor beta chains follows, all from one sample in a study of T cell responses to AZD1222 COVID-19 vaccine. TCRdb keeps only in-frame clones here, not all; method: immunoSEQ multiplex PCR. The sample shows around 150,000 clones, 92% of them seen only once. The sequenced sample was peripheral blood, obtained on day 0 of AZD1222 vaccination. These receptors originate from an adult in good health. Each CDR3 is given with its conserved first and last residue. The D gene is left open where the match is weak. Some rows mark clone size as missing; the rest say once, few, many or name a class of expanded clone.

abundance: .; v_gene: TRBV2; d_gene: TRBD1; j_gene: TRBJ1-1; CDR3nt: TGTGCCAGCAGTGACCAGGGGGCGACTGAAGCTTTCTTT; CDR3aa: CASSDQGATEAFF
abundance: .; v_gene: TRBV27; d_gene: .; j_gene: TRBJ2-5; CDR3nt: TGTGCCAGCGGCTCGGGGGATCAAGAGACCCAGTACTTC; CDR3aa: CASGSGDQETQYF
abundance: .; v_gene: TRBV19; d_gene: TRBD2; j_gene: TRBJ2-7; CDR3nt: TGTGCCAGTAGTATCACTAGCGGGTTATACGAGCAGTACTTC; CDR3aa: CASSITSGLYEQYF
abundance: .; v_gene: TRBV5-6; d_gene: TRBD1; j_gene: TRBJ1-2; CDR3nt: TGTGCCAGCAGCTTGGCGGGTCCGGGACAGGGGGCGCGCGGCTATGGCTACACCTTC; CDR3aa: CASSLAGPGQGARGYGYTF
abundance: .; v_gene: TRBV15; d_gene: TRBD2; j_gene: TRBJ2-2; CDR3nt: TGTGCCACCGCGGGACTACAATACACCGGGGAGCTGTTTTTT; CDR3aa: CATAGLQYTGELFF
abundance: .; v_gene: TRBV2; d_gene: TRBD1; j_gene: TRBJ1-4; CDR3nt: TGTGCCAGCAGTCCGGGGTCCCAGGGGGATGAAAAACTGTTTTTT; CDR3aa: CASSPGSQGDEKLFF
abundance: .; v_gene: TRBV5-5; d_gene: .; j_gene: TRBJ1-5; CDR3nt: TGTGCCAGCAGCCGGAAGGGGGATCAGCCCCAGCATTTT; CDR3aa: CASSRKGDQPQHF
abundance: .; v_gene: TRBV6-6; d_gene: .; j_gene: TRBJ2-7; CDR3nt: TGTGCCAGCCATAATACAGGGTACTCGTCCGAGCAGTACTTC; CDR3aa: CASHNTGYSSEQYF
abundance: .; v_gene: TRBV7-8; d_gene: TRBD1; j_gene: TRBJ1-5; CDR3nt: TGTGCCAGCAGCGAGGACAGGTTAAGCAATCAGCCCCAGCATTTT; CDR3aa: CASSEDRLSNQPQHF
abundance: .; v_gene: TRBV2; d_gene: .; j_gene: TRBJ2-6; CDR3nt: TGTGCAAGCGCGGCCGGGGCCAACGTCCTGACTTTC; CDR3aa: CASAAGANVLTF
abundance: .; v_gene: TRBV10-3; d_gene: .; j_gene: TRBJ1-2; CDR3nt: TGTGCCATCAGCACAGACTCTAGAGGAGGCTACACCTTC; CDR3aa: CAISTDSRGGYTF
abundance: .; v_gene: TRBV7-2; d_gene: .; j_gene: TRBJ2-1; CDR3nt: TGTGCCAGCAGCTTAGGACACCTTTACAATGAGCAGTTCTTC; CDR3aa: CASSLGHLYNEQFF
abundance: .; v_gene: TRBV5-6; d_gene: .; j_gene: TRBJ2-3; CDR3nt: TGTGCCAGCAGCTCACTAGAAGGGTCCACAGATACGCAGTATTTT; CDR3aa: CASSSLEGSTDTQYF
abundance: .; v_gene: TRBV29-1; d_gene: .; j_gene: TRBJ2-7; CDR3nt: TGCAGCGTTGTGGGGCAGAGCCTGTCCTACGAGCAGTACTTC; CDR3aa: CSVVGQSLSYEQYF
abundance: .; v_gene: TRBV28; d_gene: TRBD1; j_gene: TRBJ1-2; CDR3nt: TGTGCCAGCACCTTCCTCACCGGGACAGGGGCCTATGGCTACACCTTC; CDR3aa: CASTFLTGTGAYGYTF
abundance: .; v_gene: TRBV7-9; d_gene: TRBD2; j_gene: TRBJ2-1; CDR3nt: TGTGCCAGCAGCTTAGAACTTCGGGGGGTAAACAATGAGCAGTTCTTC; CDR3aa: CASSLELRGVNNEQFF
abundance: .; v_gene: TRBV15; d_gene: TRBD1; j_gene: TRBJ1-4; CDR3nt: TGTGCCACCAGTACCCAGGGACAGAATGAAAAACTGTTTTTT; CDR3aa: CATSTQGQNEKLFF
abundance: .; v_gene: TRBV7-9; d_gene: .; j_gene: TRBJ2-5; CDR3nt: TGTGCCAGCACCAACTACCGGGGACCCCAAGAGACCCAGTACTTC; CDR3aa: CASTNYRGPQETQYF
abundance: .; v_gene: TRBV5-1; d_gene: .; j_gene: TRBJ2-5; CDR3nt: TGCGCCAGCAGCTCCCAGGGTGGCGAGACCCAGTACTTC; CDR3aa: CASSSQGGETQYF
abundance: .; v_gene: TRBV29-1; d_gene: .; j_gene: TRBJ2-2; CDR3nt: TGCAGCGCTAGAACCGAGGAGCTGTTTTTT; CDR3aa: CSARTEELFF
abundance: .; v_gene: TRBV28; d_gene: .; j_gene: TRBJ1-2; CDR3nt: TGTGCCAGCAGTTCCCAGGGTCCCCGCAACTATGGCTACACCTTC; CDR3aa: CASSSQGPRNYGYTF
abundance: .; v_gene: TRBV7-2; d_gene: TRBD1; j_gene: TRBJ1-2; CDR3nt: TGTGCCAGCAGCCAAACAGGGGGCATAGGTGGCTACACCTTC; CDR3aa: CASSQTGGIGGYTF
abundance: .; v_gene: TRBV3-1/TRBV3-2; d_gene: TRBD1; j_gene: TRBJ2-2; CDR3nt: TGTGCCAGCAGCCAAGAGAGGACAGGGCGGTCCGGGGAGCTGTTTTTT; CDR3aa: CASSQERTGRSGELFF
abundance: .; v_gene: TRBV11-2; d_gene: TRBD1; j_gene: TRBJ2-6; CDR3nt: TGTGCCAGCAGCTTAGAAGGGACAGGCAATGGGGCCAACGTCCTGACTTTC; CDR3aa: CASSLEGTGNGANVLTF
abundance: .; v_gene: TRBV6-5; d_gene: .; j_gene: TRBJ1-5; CDR3nt: TGTGCCAGCCGGACCTCTAGCAATCAGCCCCAGCATTTT; CDR3aa: CASRTSSNQPQHF
abundance: .; v_gene: TRBV27; d_gene: .; j_gene: TRBJ2-3; CDR3nt: TGTGCCAGCAGTTTATCGTTGGGAACTAGCACAGATACGCAGTATTTT; CDR3aa: CASSLSLGTSTDTQYF
abundance: .; v_gene: TRBV28; d_gene: TRBD1; j_gene: TRBJ2-7; CDR3nt: TGTGCCAGCAGTTTACCACAGGGGGCCGTAACCTACGAGCAGTACTTC; CDR3aa: CASSLPQGAVTYEQYF
abundance: .; v_gene: TRBV24-1; d_gene: .; j_gene: TRBJ1-5; CDR3nt: TGTGCCACCAGTGCTCGGGGAAGCAATCAGCCCCAGCATTTT; CDR3aa: CATSARGSNQPQHF
abundance: once; v_gene: TRBV19; d_gene: TRBD2; j_gene: TRBJ2-7; CDR3nt: TGTGCCAGTAGTACCGCGGGACTAGCGGGGATCTACGAGCAGTACTTC; CDR3aa: CASSTAGLAGIYEQYF
abundance: .; v_gene: TRBV2; d_gene: TRBD1; j_gene: TRBJ1-6; CDR3nt: TGTGCCAGCAGATCCGGGACAGGGGTTTCACCCCTCCACTTT; CDR3aa: CASRSGTGVSPLHF
abundance: .; v_gene: TRBV24-1; d_gene: .; j_gene: TRBJ2-3; CDR3nt: TGTGCCACCCGCGGGAATTCTGCAGATACGCAGTATTTT; CDR3aa: CATRGNSADTQYF
abundance: .; v_gene: TRBV3-1/TRBV3-2; d_gene: .; j_gene: TRBJ1-1; CDR3nt: TGTGCCAGCAGCATGAAATGGCAGAACACTGAAGCTTTCTTT; CDR3aa: CASSMKWQNTEAFF
abundance: .; v_gene: TRBV3-1/TRBV3-2; d_gene: .; j_gene: TRBJ1-5; CDR3nt: TGTGCCAGCAGCCTAAGTGGGAACCAGCCCCAGCATTTT; CDR3aa: CASSLSGNQPQHF
abundance: .; v_gene: TRBV5-6; d_gene: .; j_gene: TRBJ2-5; CDR3nt: TGTGCCAGCAGCTTGAGGCAGCAAGAGACCCAGTACTTC; CDR3aa: CASSLRQQETQYF
abundance: .; v_gene: TRBV19; d_gene: .; j_gene: TRBJ1-5; CDR3nt: TGTGCCAGTAGTATTTTACAGCTAAATCAGCCCCAGCATTTT; CDR3aa: CASSILQLNQPQHF
abundance: .; v_gene: TRBV9; d_gene: TRBD2; j_gene: TRBJ2-1; CDR3nt: TGTGCCAGCAGCCAACTGCTAGCGGGAGGTCTCGGTGAGCAGTTCTTC; CDR3aa: CASSQLLAGGLGEQFF
abundance: few; v_gene: TRBV7-2; d_gene: .; j_gene: TRBJ2-5; CDR3nt: TGTGCCAGCAGCTTAGTTGCTTTAGTCGTCGAGACCCAGTACTTC; CDR3aa: CASSLVALVVETQYF
abundance: .; v_gene: TRBV28; d_gene: TRBD1; j_gene: TRBJ1-4; CDR3nt: TGTGCCAGCCAGGGGGGGACGACTAATGAAAAACTGTTTTTT; CDR3aa: CASQGGTTNEKLFF
abundance: .; v_gene: TRBV6-5; d_gene: .; j_gene: TRBJ2-2; CDR3nt: TGTGCCAGCAGGGGGGGACGGCTATACACCGGGGAGCTGTTTTTT; CDR3aa: CASRGGRLYTGELFF
abundance: .; v_gene: TRBV2; d_gene: TRBD1; j_gene: TRBJ1-2; CDR3nt: TGTGCCAGCAGTAGGGACAGGAATGGCTACACCTTC; CDR3aa: CASSRDRNGYTF
abundance: .; v_gene: TRBV28; d_gene: .; j_gene: TRBJ1-5; CDR3nt: TGTGCCAGCAGCGACAGCTACATTAGCAATCAGCCCCAGCATTTT; CDR3aa: CASSDSYISNQPQHF
abundance: .; v_gene: TRBV27; d_gene: TRBD1; j_gene: TRBJ2-7; CDR3nt: TGTGCCAGCAGGCAACCGGGACAGTCCTACGAGCAGTACTTC; CDR3aa: CASRQPGQSYEQYF
abundance: .; v_gene: TRBV3-1/TRBV3-2; d_gene: .; j_gene: TRBJ1-6; CDR3nt: TGTGCCAGCAGCCCAGAGACAGGAGCGTATAATTCACCCCTCCACTTT; CDR3aa: CASSPETGAYNSPLHF
abundance: .; v_gene: TRBV29-1; d_gene: .; j_gene: TRBJ2-5; CDR3nt: TGCAGCGTTGTAGGGGGGGGCAGGGAGACCCAGTACTTC; CDR3aa: CSVVGGGRETQYF
abundance: .; v_gene: TRBV18; d_gene: TRBD1; j_gene: TRBJ1-2; CDR3nt: TGTGCCAGCTCAGGTCGGACAGGGCCTAACTATGGCTACACCTTC; CDR3aa: CASSGRTGPNYGYTF
abundance: .; v_gene: TRBV19; d_gene: .; j_gene: TRBJ2-5; CDR3nt: TGTGCCAGTAGTATCAGGGTCGGGTCCCAAGAGACCCAGTACTTC; CDR3aa: CASSIRVGSQETQYF
abundance: .; v_gene: TRBV6-5; d_gene: .; j_gene: TRBJ2-7; CDR3nt: TGTGCCAGCAGTTACTCGTGGAGCGAGCAGTACTTC; CDR3aa: CASSYSWSEQYF
abundance: .; v_gene: TRBV28; d_gene: .; j_gene: TRBJ1-4; CDR3nt: TGTGCCAGCAACCAGGGGTTTTTAAATGAAAAACTGTTTTTT; CDR3aa: CASNQGFLNEKLFF